A selection of T cell receptor beta chains follows, all from one sample in a study of blood T cells in healthy people across ages. TCRdb passed the 5' RACE reads through MiXCR, listing each CDR3 protein once. Here the sample spans hundreds of thousands of distinct CDR3 sequences, around 21% being singletons. Material: blood. These receptors all come from a man aged 65-85 years in good health. Each CDR3 is given with its conserved first and last residue. Each record gives: J gene, V gene, clone size, D gene, CDR3 protein, CDR3 DNA. The D gene is left open where the match is weak. Clone size is stated in some rows and not others, as once, few, many or a class when expanded.

TRBJ2-5	TRBV20-1	-	-	CSATRRSQETQYF	TGCAGTGCTACCCGACGCAGCCAAGAGACCCAGTACTTC
TRBJ2-1	TRBV28	many	TRBD2	CASRRLAGGYYNEQFF	TGTGCCAGCAGACGACTAGCGGGAGGTTACTACAATGAGCAGTTCTTC
TRBJ2-5	TRBV12-3/TRBV12-4	-	-	CASSLSLAGFDF	TGTGCCAGCAGTTTATCGTTGGCAGGGTTCGACTTC
TRBJ1-1	TRBV7-3	few	-	CASSSSGGHGTEAFF	TGTGCCAGCAGCTCCAGTGGGGGGCATGGCACTGAAGCTTTCTTT
TRBJ2-5	TRBV28	few	TRBD2	CASSSLAPQETQYF	TGTGCCAGCAGTTCACTAGCGCCACAAGAGACCCAGTACTTC
TRBJ2-7	TRBV15	-	-	CATSRDRTDTYEQYF	TGTGCCACCAGCAGAGATAGGACAGACACCTACGAGCAGTACTTC
TRBJ2-5	TRBV7-2	-	-	CASSRILGGPGGAQYF	TGTGCCAGCTCCCGGATTCTGGGGGGGCCTGGGGGGGCCCAGTACTTC
TRBJ2-1	TRBV7-8	many	TRBD1	CASSLVRTGHYNEQFF	TGTGCCAGCAGCTTAGTCAGGACAGGGCACTACAATGAGCAGTTCTTC
TRBJ2-1	TRBV7-2	many	TRBD2	CASSLSSGRGEQFF	TGTGCCAGCAGCTTATCTAGCGGGAGGGGTGAGCAGTTCTTC
TRBJ2-5	TRBV11-2	-	-	CASSLAGLTQETQYF	TGTGCCAGCAGCTTGGCGGGACTTACCCAAGAGACCCAGTACTTC
TRBJ2-7	TRBV6-2/TRBV6-3	-	-	CASSYSLVRLIYEQYF	TGTGCCAGCAGTTACTCCCTGGTTAGACTAATCTACGAGCAGTACTTC
TRBJ2-1	TRBV5-1	-	TRBD1	CASSSGTGLHEQFF	TGCGCCAGCAGCTCCGGGACAGGGCTGCATGAGCAGTTCTTC
TRBJ2-5	TRBV27	-	-	CASSLSWTPLGTQYF	TGTGCCAGCAGTTTATCGTGGACCCCCTTGGGGACCCAGTACTTC
TRBJ2-5	TRBV29-1	many	-	CSVRFGGETQYF	TGCAGCGTCAGATTTGGCGGTGAGACCCAGTACTTC
TRBJ1-1	TRBV6-1	-	-	CASSRTTANTEAFF	TGTGCCAGCAGCCGAACTACCGCTAACACTGAAGCTTTCTTT
TRBJ1-6	TRBV4-1	-	-	CASGGTAYNSPLHF	TGCGCCAGTGGAGGGACGGCCTATAATTCACCCCTCCACTTT
TRBJ2-3	TRBV10-3	-	-	CATMLGAGDTQYF	TGTGCCACTATGTTAGGGGCCGGGGATACGCAGTATTTT
TRBJ2-7	TRBV20-1	-	-	CSVTKKDSYSYEQYF	TGCAGTGTCACTAAGAAAGACTCCTACTCTTACGAGCAGTACTTC
TRBJ2-5	TRBV6-6	-	-	CASSMGGETQYF	TGTGCCAGCAGTATGGGTGGGGAGACCCAGTACTTC